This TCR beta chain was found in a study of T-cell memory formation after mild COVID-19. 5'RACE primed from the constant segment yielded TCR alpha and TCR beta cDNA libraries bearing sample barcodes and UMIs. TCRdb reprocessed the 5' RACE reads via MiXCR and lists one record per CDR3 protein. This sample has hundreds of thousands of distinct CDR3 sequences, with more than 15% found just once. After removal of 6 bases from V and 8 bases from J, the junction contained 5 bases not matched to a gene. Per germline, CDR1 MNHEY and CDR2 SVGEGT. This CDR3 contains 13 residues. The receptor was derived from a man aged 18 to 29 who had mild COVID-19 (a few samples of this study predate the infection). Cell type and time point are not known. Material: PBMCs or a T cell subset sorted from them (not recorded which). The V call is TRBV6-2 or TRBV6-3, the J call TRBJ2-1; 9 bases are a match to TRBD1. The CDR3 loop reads CASRQGASDEQFF. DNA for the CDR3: TGTGCCAGCAGACAGGGGGCCAGCGATGAGCAGTTCTTC.